This is a list of T cell receptor beta chains from one sample in a study of T cells in tumors after PD-1 blockade. Some clones are missing from TCRdb's copy, which holds only in-frame ones; the method was immunoSEQ multiplex PCR. The sample lists about 15,000 clones; 65% to 70% were seen once. Sample: tumor tissue, taken after anti-PD-1 treatment. These TCRs come from a human donor with cutaneous squamous cell carcinoma. Both conserved end residues are part of each CDR3. A D gene is named only where the DNA matches it firmly. Size is stated for part of the rows, as once, few or many counts, or as a class when the clone is expanded.

>TRBJ2-7|NA|TRBV6-5|NA
TGTGCCAGCAGCTCTCGCTGGACGGTGACCTACGAGCAGTACTTC
CASSSRWTVTYEQYF
>TRBJ1-2|TRBD1|TRBV27|NA
TGTGCCAGCAGCGGGGGACAGGACTACTATGGCTACACCTTC
CASSGGQDYYGYTF
>TRBJ2-7|NA|TRBV28|NA
TGTGCCAGCAGGAAAGTGGGGGGCCCACTCCCCTACGAGCAGTACTTC
CASRKVGGPLPYEQYF
>TRBJ1-4|TRBD1|TRBV11-1|medium-sized
TGTGCCAGCAGTCCGCGGACAGGAACTAATGAAAAACTGTTTTTT
CASSPRTGTNEKLFF
>TRBJ2-6|NA|TRBV9|NA
TGTGCCAGCAGCGGGCAGGGGCTCTCTGGGGCCAACGTCCTGACTTTC
CASSGQGLSGANVLTF
>TRBJ1-5|TRBD1|TRBV28|NA
TGTGCCAGCAGGTTAGACAGGGCTGGTCAGCCCCAGCATTTT
CASRLDRAGQPQHF
>TRBJ2-5|TRBD2|TRBV30|NA
TGTGCCTGGGGGAGGGAGGGGAGCCCCCAAGAGACCCAGTACTTC
CAWGREGSPQETQYF
>TRBJ2-3|NA|TRBV7-2|NA
TGTGCCAGCAGCTTACAAACTAGCCGGACTAGCACAGATACGCAGTATTTT
CASSLQTSRTSTDTQYF
>TRBJ2-1|TRBD2|TRBV11-3|NA
TGTGCCAGCAGCTTAGGGCGGAGGACTAGCATCGATGAGCAGTTCTTC
CASSLGRRTSIDEQFF
>TRBJ2-2|NA|TRBV7-9|NA
TGTGCCAGCAGCTTAGCGATACGGACTAACACCGGGGAGCTGTTTTTT
CASSLAIRTNTGELFF
>TRBJ2-3|TRBD2|TRBV29-1|NA
TGCAGCGTAGCTAGCGGCGACACAGATACGCAGTATTTT
CSVASGDTDTQYF
>TRBJ1-1|NA|TRBV5-4|NA
TGTGCCAGCAGCTTCGGGGGCACGGGGGCGCGAACTGAAGCTTTCTTT
CASSFGGTGARTEAFF
>TRBJ1-1|NA|TRBV6-5|NA
TGTGCCAGCAGCATACGGGGAAAGAACACTGAAGCTTTCTTT
CASSIRGKNTEAFF
>TRBJ2-1|NA|TRBV27|NA
TGTGCCAGCAGTTACAAAGGGGTCTCCTACAATGAGCAGTTCTTC
CASSYKGVSYNEQFF